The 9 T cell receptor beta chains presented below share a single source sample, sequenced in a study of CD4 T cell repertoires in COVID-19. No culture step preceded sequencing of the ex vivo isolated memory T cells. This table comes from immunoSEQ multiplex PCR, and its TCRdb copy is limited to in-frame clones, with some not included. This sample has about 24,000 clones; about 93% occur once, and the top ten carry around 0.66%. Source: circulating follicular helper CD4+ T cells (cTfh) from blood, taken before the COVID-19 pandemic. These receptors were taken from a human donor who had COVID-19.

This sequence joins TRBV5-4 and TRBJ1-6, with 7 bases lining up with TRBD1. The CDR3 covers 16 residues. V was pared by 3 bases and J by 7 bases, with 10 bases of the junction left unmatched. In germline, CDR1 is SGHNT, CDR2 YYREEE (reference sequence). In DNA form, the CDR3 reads TGTGCCAGCAGCTGGGACCGGGACAGCAAGAATTCACCCCTCCACTTT. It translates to CASSWDRDSKNSPLHF.

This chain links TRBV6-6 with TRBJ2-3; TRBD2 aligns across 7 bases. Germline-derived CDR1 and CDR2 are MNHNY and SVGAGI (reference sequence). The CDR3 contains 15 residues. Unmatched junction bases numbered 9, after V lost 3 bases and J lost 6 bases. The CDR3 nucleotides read TGTGCCAGCAGTTATAGGGGACTACCAGGGGATACGCAGTATTTT. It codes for CASSYRGLPGDTQYF.

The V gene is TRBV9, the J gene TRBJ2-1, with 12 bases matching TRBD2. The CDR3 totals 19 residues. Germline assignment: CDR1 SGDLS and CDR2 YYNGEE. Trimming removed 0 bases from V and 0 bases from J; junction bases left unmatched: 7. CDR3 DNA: TGTGCCAGCAGCGTAGTAGGCCTAGCGGGAGGGAGCTCCTACAATGAGCAGTTCTTC. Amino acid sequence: CASSVVGLAGGSSYNEQFF.

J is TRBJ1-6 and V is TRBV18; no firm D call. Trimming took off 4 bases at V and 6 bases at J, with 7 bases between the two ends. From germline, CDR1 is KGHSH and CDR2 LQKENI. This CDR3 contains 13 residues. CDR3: CASSLAPNSPLHF. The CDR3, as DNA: TGTGCCAGCTCACTAGCACCTAATTCACCCCTCCACTTT.

CDR3 bases: TGTGCCAGCAGCCCGGATGGTAGGAAGAGGGCTGAAGCTTTCTTT. As protein: CASSPDGRKRAEAFF. The V gene is TRBV11-2, the J gene TRBJ1-1; unclear D gene. This CDR3 contains 15 residues. V lost 5 bases, J lost 6 bases, and 19 bases lay in between. Germline CDR1 reads SGHAT; CDR2 reads FQNNGV.

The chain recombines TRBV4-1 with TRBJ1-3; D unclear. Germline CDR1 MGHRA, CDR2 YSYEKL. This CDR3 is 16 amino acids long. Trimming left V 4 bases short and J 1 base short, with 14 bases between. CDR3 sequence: CASSPAGSGSGNTIYF. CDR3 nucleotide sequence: TGCGCCAGCAGCCCGGCCGGATCAGGATCTGGAAACACCATATATTTT.

CDR3 nucleotide sequence: TGTGCCAGCAGTTCTATTCGGGAGCAGTTCTTC. Amino acids: CASSSIREQFF. This sequence joins TRBV28 and TRBJ2-1; D gene ambiguous. This CDR3 spans 11 amino acids. Germline CDR1 and CDR2: MDHEN and SYDVKM. Trimming took 4 bases from V and 10 from J, leaving 8 bases between them. Full variable domain (remainder filled in from reference TRBV28 and TRBJ2-1): DVKVTQSSRYLVKRTGEKVFLECVQDMDHENMFWYRQDPGLGLRLIYFSYDVKMKEKGDIPEGYSVSREKKERFSLILESASTNQTSMYLCASSSIREQFFGPGTRLTVL.

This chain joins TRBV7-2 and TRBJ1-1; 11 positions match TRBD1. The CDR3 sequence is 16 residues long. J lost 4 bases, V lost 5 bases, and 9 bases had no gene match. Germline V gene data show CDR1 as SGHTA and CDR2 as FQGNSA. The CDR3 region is CASSPGTGGVGTEAFF. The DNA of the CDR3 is TGTGCCAGCAGCCCCGGGACAGGGGGAGTGGGCACTGAAGCTTTCTTT. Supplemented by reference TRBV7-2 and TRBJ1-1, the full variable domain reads GAGVSQSPSNKVTEKGKDVELRCDPISGHTALYWYRQSLGQGLEFLIYFQGNSAPDKSGLPSDRFSAERTGGSVSTLTIQRTQQEDSAVYLCASSPGTGGVGTEAFFGQGTRLTVV.

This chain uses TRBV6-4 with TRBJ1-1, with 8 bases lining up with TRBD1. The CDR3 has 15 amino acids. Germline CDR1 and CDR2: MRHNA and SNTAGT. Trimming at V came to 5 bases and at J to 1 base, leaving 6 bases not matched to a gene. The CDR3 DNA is TGTGCCAGCAGTCGTTCGGGACAGGAGAACACTGAAGCTTTCTTT. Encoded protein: CASSRSGQENTEAFF.